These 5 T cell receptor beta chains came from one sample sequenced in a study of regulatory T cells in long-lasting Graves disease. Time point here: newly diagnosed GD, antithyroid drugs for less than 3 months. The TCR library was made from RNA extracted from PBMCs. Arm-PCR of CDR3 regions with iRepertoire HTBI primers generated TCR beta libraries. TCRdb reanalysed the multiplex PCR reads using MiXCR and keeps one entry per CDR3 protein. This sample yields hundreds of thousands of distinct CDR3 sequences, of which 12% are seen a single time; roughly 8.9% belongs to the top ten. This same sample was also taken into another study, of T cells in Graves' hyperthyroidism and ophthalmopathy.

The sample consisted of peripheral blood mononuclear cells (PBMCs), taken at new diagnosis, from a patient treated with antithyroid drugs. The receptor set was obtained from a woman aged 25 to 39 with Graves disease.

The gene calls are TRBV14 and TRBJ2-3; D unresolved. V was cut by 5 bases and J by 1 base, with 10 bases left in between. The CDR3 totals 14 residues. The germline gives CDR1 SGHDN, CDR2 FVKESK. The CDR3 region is CASSKRKRTDTQYF. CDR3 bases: TGTGCCAGCAGCAAAAGGAAGCGCACAGATACGCAGTATTTT. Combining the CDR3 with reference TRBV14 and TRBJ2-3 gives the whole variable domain EAGVTQFPSHSVIEKGQTVTLRCDPISGHDNLYWYRRVMGKEIKFLLHFVKESKQDESGMPNNRFLAERTGGTYSTLKVQPAELEDSGVYFCASSKRKRTDTQYFGPGTRLTVL.

CDR3 DNA: TGCGCCAGCAGCCGACTACAGGGGGTAGTCTACAATGAGCAGTTCTTC. Its protein is CASSRLQGVVYNEQFF. The V and J genes are TRBV5-1 and TRBJ2-1; TRBD1 matches 8 bases. V dropped 4 bases and J dropped 3; count of bases not matched to a gene: 9. CDR1 SGHRS and CDR2 YFSETQ come from the germline V gene. This CDR3 is 16 amino acids long.

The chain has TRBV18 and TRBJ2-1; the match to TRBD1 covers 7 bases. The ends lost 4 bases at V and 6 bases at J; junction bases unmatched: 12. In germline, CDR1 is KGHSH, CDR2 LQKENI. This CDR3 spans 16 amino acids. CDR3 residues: CASSRLTGNMGNEQFF. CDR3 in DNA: TGTGCCAGCTCACGATTGACAGGGAACATGGGCAATGAGCAGTTCTTC.

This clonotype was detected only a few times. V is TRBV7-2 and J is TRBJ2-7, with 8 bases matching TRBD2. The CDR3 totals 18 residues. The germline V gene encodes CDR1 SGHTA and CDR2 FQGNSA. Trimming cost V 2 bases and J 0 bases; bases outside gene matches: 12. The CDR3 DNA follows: TGTGCCAGCAGCTTAACCCCGATCGAGCGGGAGTTCTCCTACGAGCAGTACTTC. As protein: CASSLTPIEREFSYEQYF.

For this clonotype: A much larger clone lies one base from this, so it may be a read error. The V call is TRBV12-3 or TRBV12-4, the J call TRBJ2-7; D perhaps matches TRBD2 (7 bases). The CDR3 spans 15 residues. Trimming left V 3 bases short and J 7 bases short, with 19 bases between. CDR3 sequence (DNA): TGTGCCAGCAGTTTGGGAGGGTCGGGGGCCAATGAGCAGTACTTC. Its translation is CASSLGGSGANEQYF.